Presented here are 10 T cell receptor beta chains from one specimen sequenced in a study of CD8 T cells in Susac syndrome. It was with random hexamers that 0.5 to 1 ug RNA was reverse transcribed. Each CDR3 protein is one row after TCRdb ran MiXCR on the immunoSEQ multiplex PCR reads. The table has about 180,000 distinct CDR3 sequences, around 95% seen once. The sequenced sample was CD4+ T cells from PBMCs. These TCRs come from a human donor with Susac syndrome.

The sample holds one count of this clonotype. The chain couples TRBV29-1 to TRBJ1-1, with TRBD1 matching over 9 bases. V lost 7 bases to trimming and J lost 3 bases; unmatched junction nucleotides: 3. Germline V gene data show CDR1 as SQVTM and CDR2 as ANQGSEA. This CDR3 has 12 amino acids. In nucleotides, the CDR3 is TGCAGCGGCTGGGACAGGGACACTGAAGCTTTCTTT. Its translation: CSGWDRDTEAFF.

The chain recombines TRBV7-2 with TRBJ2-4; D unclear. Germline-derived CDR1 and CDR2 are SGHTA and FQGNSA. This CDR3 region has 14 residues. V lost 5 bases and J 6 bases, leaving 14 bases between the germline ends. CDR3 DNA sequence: TGTGCCAGCAGCCACTCTGAAATAGGAAACATTCAGTACTTC. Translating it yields CASSHSEIGNIQYF. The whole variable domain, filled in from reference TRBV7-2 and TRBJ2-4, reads GAGVSQSPSNKVTEKGKDVELRCDPISGHTALYWYRQSLGQGLEFLIYFQGNSAPDKSGLPSDRFSAERTGGSVSTLTIQRTQQEDSAVYLCASSHSEIGNIQYFGAGTRLSVL.

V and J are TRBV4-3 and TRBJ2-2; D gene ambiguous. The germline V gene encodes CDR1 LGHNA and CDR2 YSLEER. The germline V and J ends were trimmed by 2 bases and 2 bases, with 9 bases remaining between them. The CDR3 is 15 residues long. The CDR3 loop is CASSQQALNTGELFF. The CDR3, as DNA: TGCGCCAGCAGCCAACAGGCTCTCAACACCGGGGAGCTGTTTTTT.

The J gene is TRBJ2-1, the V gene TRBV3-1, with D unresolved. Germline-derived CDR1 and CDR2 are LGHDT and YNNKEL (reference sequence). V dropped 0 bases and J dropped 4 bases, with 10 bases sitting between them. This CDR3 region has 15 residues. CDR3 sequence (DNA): TGTGCCAGCAGCCAAGATCAAGCCACGTACAATGAGCAGTTCTTC. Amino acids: CASSQDQATYNEQFF.

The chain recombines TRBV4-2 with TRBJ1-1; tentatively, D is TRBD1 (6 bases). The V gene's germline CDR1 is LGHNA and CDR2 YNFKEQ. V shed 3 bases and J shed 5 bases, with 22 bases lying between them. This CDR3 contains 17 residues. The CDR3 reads CASSQPTGSGGRTEAFF. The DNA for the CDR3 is TGTGCCAGCAGCCAGCCCACAGGGAGTGGTGGTCGGACTGAAGCTTTCTTT.

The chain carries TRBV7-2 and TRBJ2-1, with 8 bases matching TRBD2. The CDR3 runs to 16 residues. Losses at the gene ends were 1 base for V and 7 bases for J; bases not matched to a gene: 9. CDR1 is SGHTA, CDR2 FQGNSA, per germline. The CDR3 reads CASSLGVSGKGNEQFF. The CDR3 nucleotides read TGTGCCAGCAGCTTAGGGGTTAGCGGGAAGGGGAATGAGCAGTTCTTC.

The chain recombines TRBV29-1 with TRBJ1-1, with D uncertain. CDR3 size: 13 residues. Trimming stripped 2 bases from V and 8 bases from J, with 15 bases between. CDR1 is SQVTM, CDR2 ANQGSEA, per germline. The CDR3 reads CSVEPTGWQEAFF. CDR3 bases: TGCAGCGTTGAACCAACTGGGTGGCAGGAAGCTTTCTTT.

CDR3 in DNA: TGTGCCACCAGCAGAGGCGGTGGAGGGGATCAGCCCCAGCATTTT. Protein sequence: CATSRGGGGDQPQHF. The rearrangement links TRBV15 to TRBJ1-5, with D possibly TRBD1 on 5 matching bases. V was trimmed by 1 base and J by 5 bases, leaving 12 bases between them. The CDR3 covers 15 residues. The germline CDR1 and CDR2 sequences are LNHNV and YYDKDF (reference sequence).

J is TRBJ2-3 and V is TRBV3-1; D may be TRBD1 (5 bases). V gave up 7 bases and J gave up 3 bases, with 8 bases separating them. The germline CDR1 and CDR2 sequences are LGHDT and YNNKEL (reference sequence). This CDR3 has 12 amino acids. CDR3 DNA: TGTGCCAGCAAGGCAGGGACAGATACGCAGTATTTT. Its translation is CASKAGTDTQYF.

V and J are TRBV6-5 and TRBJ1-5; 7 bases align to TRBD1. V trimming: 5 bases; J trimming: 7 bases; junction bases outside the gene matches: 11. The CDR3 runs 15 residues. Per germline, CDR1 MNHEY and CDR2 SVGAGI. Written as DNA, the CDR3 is TGTGCCAGCAGTCCCACAGGGGTGGGTAGGCAGCCCCAGCATTTT. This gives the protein CASSPTGVGRQPQHF.